This T cell receptor beta chain was sequenced for a study of beta chain features in type 1 diabetes. Regarding this clone: The antigen is unknown.

Expressed TCRB transcripts were sequenced, since all the RNA that had been isolated was reverse transcribed. Only in-frame clones appear in the TCRdb table, and some are missing; sequencing was by immunoSEQ multiplex PCR. The sample lists 680,000 or so clones, around a sixth occurring once. Study results and caveats: Short templates might get an advantage during PCR, and this would be equal in patients and controls.

The CDR3 consists of 13 residues. Germline-derived CDR1 and CDR2 are SGDLS and YYNGEE. Deletions cut 4 bases from V and 7 bases from J, with 12 bases between. The sequenced sample was naive CD4+ T cells from blood. This chain uses TRBV9 with TRBJ2-1; a possible D gene is TRBD2 (5 bases). The source is a man aged 18 to 30 in good health. CDR3: CASSSSGRNEQFF. The CDR3 DNA sequence: TGTGCCAGCAGCTCAAGCGGCAGGAATGAGCAGTTCTTC.